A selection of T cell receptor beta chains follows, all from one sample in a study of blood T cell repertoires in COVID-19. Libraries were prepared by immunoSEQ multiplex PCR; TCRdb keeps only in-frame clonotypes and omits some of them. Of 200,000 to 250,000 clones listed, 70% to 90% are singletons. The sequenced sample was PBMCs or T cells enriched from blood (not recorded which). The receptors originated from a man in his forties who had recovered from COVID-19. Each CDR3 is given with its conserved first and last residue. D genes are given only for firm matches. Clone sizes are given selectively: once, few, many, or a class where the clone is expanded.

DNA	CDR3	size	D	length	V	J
TGTGCCTGGACTCGGGACAGCTGGAACACAGATACGCAGTATTTT	CAWTRDSWNTDTQYF	.	TRBD1	15	TRBV30	TRBJ2-3
TGTGCCAGCAGCTCGGAACAGGACTCTGGAAACACCATATATTTT	CASSSEQDSGNTIYF	few	.	15	TRBV5-4	TRBJ1-3
TGTGCCAGCAATTTAGAGGGATTACCTAATCAGCCCCAGCATTTT	CASNLEGLPNQPQHF	few	.	15	TRBV6-5	TRBJ1-5
TGTGCCAGCAGCCCCCCCGGGACACGTTCCTACGAGCAGTACTTC	CASSPPGTRSYEQYF	.	.	15	TRBV5-6	TRBJ2-7
TGCAGCGTCACTCCGGGACAATTAGGCTACGAGCAGTACTTC	CSVTPGQLGYEQYF	.	.	14	TRBV29-1	TRBJ2-7
TGTGCCAGCAGGGGGGGACTAGCGAGAAAAGATGGGCGCACAGATACGCAGTATTTT	CASRGGLARKDGRTDTQYF	.	TRBD2	19	TRBV2	TRBJ2-3
TGCAGTGCCCGTGGAGTATACGAGCAGTACTTC	CSARGVYEQYF	.	.	11	TRBV20-1	TRBJ2-7
TGTGCCAGCAGTGAAGTGCGGGTCGCCGGGGAGCTGTTTTTT	CASSEVRVAGELFF	.	.	14	TRBV6-1	TRBJ2-2
TGTGCCAGCAGTGAATCAGGCCAAGAGACCCAGTACTTC	CASSESGQETQYF	.	.	13	TRBV25-1	TRBJ2-5
TGTGCCAGCAAAGGACAGACCACCGGGGAGCTGTTTTTT	CASKGQTTGELFF	.	.	13	TRBV6-5	TRBJ2-2
TGTGCCAGCTCACCCGCGGTAGCGGGGGGTCCTTCCTACGAGCAGTACTTC	CASSPAVAGGPSYEQYF	.	TRBD2	17	TRBV18	TRBJ2-7
TGCGCCAGCAGCTTCCAGATATCGAACACCGGGGAGCTGTTTTTT	CASSFQISNTGELFF	.	.	15	TRBV5-1	TRBJ2-2
TGTGCCAGCAGCTTTTCAGGGGGCAAGAACACTGAAGCTTTCTTT	CASSFSGGKNTEAFF	.	TRBD1	15	TRBV7-2	TRBJ1-1
TGCAGCGCCGCCTGGGGAGTCAATGAGCAGTTCTTC	CSAAWGVNEQFF	.	.	12	TRBV29-1	TRBJ2-1
TGTGCCATCAGGGGGCTAAGCGGGATGTACAATGAGCAGTTCTTC	CAIRGLSGMYNEQFF	.	TRBD2	15	TRBV10-3	TRBJ2-1
TGTGCCAGCAGCCCCCGGGACAGGGGGCGGACTGAAGCTTTCTTT	CASSPRDRGRTEAFF	.	TRBD1	15	TRBV7-8	TRBJ1-1
TGCGCCAGCAGCTTCGGACTAGCGGGGGATCAGTACTTC	CASSFGLAGDQYF	.	TRBD2	13	TRBV5-1	TRBJ2-7
TGCGCCAGCAGCCAGAAAGCGCCTTCAACGTACGAGCAGTACTTC	CASSQKAPSTYEQYF	.	.	15	TRBV4-1	TRBJ2-7
TGTGCCAGCAGCGTAGTTAGCGGGGGACATCTGGAGCAGTTCTTC	CASSVVSGGHLEQFF	.	TRBD2	15	TRBV9	TRBJ2-1
TGTGCCAGCAGCTTAGCCCAGGGAGCGGGAGGGGTAGGAAATGAGCAGTTCTTC	CASSLAQGAGGVGNEQFF	once	TRBD2	18	TRBV11-2	TRBJ2-1
TGTGCCACCAGCAGGGGAACGGGGTCCGTATTGGACACTGAAGCTTTCTTT	CATSRGTGSVLDTEAFF	.	.	17	TRBV15	TRBJ1-1
TGTGCCTGGACTGGACAGGACTTCTATGGCTACACCTTC	CAWTGQDFYGYTF	.	TRBD1	13	TRBV30	TRBJ1-2
TGTGCCAGCGCGGGGGGGGCGCCCGAGCAGTACTTC	CASAGGAPEQYF	.	TRBD2	12	TRBV6-5	TRBJ2-7
TGTGCCAGCAGTGAATTCCTAGCGAGCGATGAGCAGTTCTTC	CASSEFLASDEQFF	.	.	14	TRBV2	TRBJ2-1
TGTGCCAGCAGTCCTCAGGGCCGGGGCTACACCTTC	CASSPQGRGYTF	few	.	12	TRBV12-3/TRBV12-4	TRBJ1-2
TGTGCCAGTACCGGGATGTGGTCGTTGGGACAGGGAAACACCGGGGAGCTGTTTTTT	CASTGMWSLGQGNTGELFF	.	TRBD1	19	TRBV19	TRBJ2-2
TGTGCCAGCAGCACGGGACTAGCGGGAGCCGGGGAGCTGTTTTTT	CASSTGLAGAGELFF	.	TRBD2	15	TRBV7-9	TRBJ2-2
TGTGCCAGCAGGGGGGCCTTCAGCGAGCAGTACTTC	CASRGAFSEQYF	.	.	12	TRBV2	TRBJ2-7